The rows below give T cell receptor beta chains drawn from one sample of a study of Tregs in tolerant kidney transplant recipients. These receptors' targets are unknown. TCRdb keeps only in-frame clones here, not all; method: immunoSEQ multiplex PCR. The sample records 2,500 to 3,000 clones, 40% being singletons. The sequenced sample was Tregs from blood cultured with allogeneic cells. The receptors were sampled from a human donor in good health. The CDR3 runs from the conserved cysteine through the conserved F or W. The order of the fields is V gene, J gene, D gene, clone size, CDR3 protein, CDR3 DNA. D genes are given only for firm matches. Clone size, where shown, is once, few, many, or a class for clones that have expanded.

V gene: TRBV28
J gene: TRBJ1-2
D gene: -
clone size: medium-sized
CDR3 protein: CASSSINFYGYTF
CDR3 DNA: TGTGCCAGCAGTTCAATCAACTTCTATGGCTACACCTTC

V gene: TRBV5-4
J gene: TRBJ1-2
D gene: -
clone size: -
CDR3 protein: CASSLAGESRYGYTF
CDR3 DNA: TGTGCCAGCAGCTTGGCGGGGGAGTCTCGCTATGGCTACACCTTC

V gene: TRBV5-1
J gene: TRBJ1-5
D gene: -
clone size: -
CDR3 protein: CASSPLGGVGNQPQHF
CDR3 DNA: TGCGCCAGCAGCCCCTTAGGGGGGGTGGGCAATCAGCCCCAGCATTTT

V gene: TRBV5-1
J gene: TRBJ2-3
D gene: -
clone size: medium-sized
CDR3 protein: CASSSLRGSTDTQYF
CDR3 DNA: TGCGCCAGCAGCTCCCTTAGGGGCAGCACAGATACGCAGTATTTT

V gene: TRBV5-5
J gene: TRBJ1-4
D gene: -
clone size: large
CDR3 protein: CASSLGYGVQAYEKLFF
CDR3 DNA: TGTGCCAGCAGTCTGGGATATGGAGTACAGGCGTACGAAAAACTGTTTTTT

V gene: TRBV5-5
J gene: TRBJ2-5
D gene: TRBD2
clone size: -
CDR3 protein: CASSVPGLAEETQYF
CDR3 DNA: TGTGCCAGCAGCGTGCCCGGCCTAGCGGAAGAGACCCAGTACTTC

V gene: TRBV7-9
J gene: TRBJ2-7
D gene: -
clone size: medium-sized
CDR3 protein: CASSLARGKYEQYF
CDR3 DNA: TGTGCCAGCAGCTTAGCCAGGGGCAAGTACGAGCAGTACTTC

V gene: TRBV6-5
J gene: TRBJ1-2
D gene: -
clone size: -
CDR3 protein: CASSYEGRGYGYTF
CDR3 DNA: TGTGCCAGCAGTTACGAGGGCAGGGGCTATGGCTACACCTTC

V gene: TRBV11-3
J gene: TRBJ1-6
D gene: -
clone size: -
CDR3 protein: CASSLLGSFNSPLHF
CDR3 DNA: TGTGCCAGCAGCCTGTTGGGCTCCTTCAATTCACCCCTCCACTTT

V gene: TRBV6-4
J gene: TRBJ1-6
D gene: -
clone size: -
CDR3 protein: CASSYPGPYNSPLHF
CDR3 DNA: TGTGCCAGCAGTTACCCGGGCCCCTATAATTCACCCCTCCACTTT

V gene: TRBV11-2
J gene: TRBJ1-1
D gene: TRBD1
clone size: -
CDR3 protein: CASSQQPRGTEAFF
CDR3 DNA: TGTGCCAGCAGCCAACAACCCAGGGGGACTGAAGCTTTCTTT

V gene: TRBV6-5
J gene: TRBJ1-1
D gene: -
clone size: -
CDR3 protein: CASSEYRMNTEAFF
CDR3 DNA: TGTGCCAGCAGTGAGTACAGGATGAACACTGAAGCTTTCTTT

V gene: TRBV6-5
J gene: TRBJ2-1
D gene: TRBD2
clone size: few
CDR3 protein: CASSSSGGGDYNEQFF
CDR3 DNA: TGTGCCAGCAGTTCTAGCGGGGGGGGCGACTACAATGAGCAGTTCTTC

V gene: TRBV9
J gene: TRBJ2-7
D gene: -
clone size: medium-sized
CDR3 protein: CASSAQTGFTYEQYF
CDR3 DNA: TGTGCCAGCAGCGCACAGACAGGATTTACCTACGAGCAGTACTTC

V gene: TRBV11-2
J gene: TRBJ2-7
D gene: -
clone size: -
CDR3 protein: CASPVPGEYF
CDR3 DNA: TGTGCCAGCCCAGTCCCAGGGGAGTACTTC

V gene: TRBV5-1
J gene: TRBJ2-7
D gene: TRBD2
clone size: -
CDR3 protein: CASSFGTIGIHEQYF
CDR3 DNA: TGCGCCAGCAGCTTTGGGACTATTGGGATCCACGAGCAGTACTTC

V gene: TRBV7-2
J gene: TRBJ2-1
D gene: -
clone size: few
CDR3 protein: CASSLEFSSGNEQFF
CDR3 DNA: TGTGCCAGCAGCTTAGAGTTCTCCTCCGGCAATGAGCAGTTCTTC

V gene: TRBV5-4
J gene: TRBJ2-5
D gene: -
clone size: -
CDR3 protein: CASSLGRQKETQYF
CDR3 DNA: TGTGCCAGCAGCTTGGGAAGGCAGAAAGAGACCCAGTACTTC

V gene: TRBV6-6
J gene: TRBJ1-6
D gene: TRBD1
clone size: few
CDR3 protein: CASSYTTGVGSPLHF
CDR3 DNA: TGTGCCAGCAGTTACACGACAGGGGTGGGTTCACCCCTCCACTTT

V gene: TRBV10-3
J gene: TRBJ2-1
D gene: -
clone size: -
CDR3 protein: CATERGQLGYNEQFF
CDR3 DNA: TGTGCCACCGAACGGGGGCAGCTGGGCTACAATGAGCAGTTCTTC

V gene: TRBV25-1
J gene: TRBJ2-7
D gene: -
clone size: large
CDR3 protein: CASSVTGKAGHEQYF
CDR3 DNA: TGTGCCAGCAGTGTCACCGGGAAAGCAGGCCACGAGCAGTACTTC

V gene: TRBV5-4
J gene: TRBJ1-2
D gene: -
clone size: -
CDR3 protein: CASSLQGFYGYTF
CDR3 DNA: TGTGCCAGCAGTCTACAGGGCTTCTATGGCTACACCTTC

V gene: TRBV10-2
J gene: TRBJ1-1
D gene: -
clone size: large
CDR3 protein: CASSPAGNTEAFF
CDR3 DNA: TGCGCCAGCAGCCCGGCGGGGAACACTGAAGCTTTCTTT

V gene: TRBV18
J gene: TRBJ2-5
D gene: -
clone size: -
CDR3 protein: CASSPSRNQETQYF
CDR3 DNA: TGTGCCAGCTCACCAAGCAGGAACCAAGAGACCCAGTACTTC

V gene: TRBV5-6
J gene: TRBJ2-7
D gene: -
clone size: few
CDR3 protein: CASSLYSYYEQYF
CDR3 DNA: TGTGCCAGCAGCTTGTACTCTTACTACGAGCAGTACTTC

V gene: TRBV27
J gene: TRBJ2-1
D gene: -
clone size: -
CDR3 protein: CASSLAGSSYNEQFF
CDR3 DNA: TGTGCCAGCAGTTTAGCTGGAAGCTCCTACAATGAGCAGTTCTTC

V gene: TRBV5-1
J gene: TRBJ1-3
D gene: -
clone size: -
CDR3 protein: CASSTSGPISGNTIYF
CDR3 DNA: TGCGCCAGCAGCACGTCAGGTCCTATCTCTGGAAACACCATATATTTT

V gene: TRBV7-3
J gene: TRBJ1-2
D gene: -
clone size: large
CDR3 protein: CASSLTDRHGYTF
CDR3 DNA: TGTGCCAGCAGCTTAACCGACAGGCACGGCTACACCTTC

V gene: TRBV5-1
J gene: TRBJ2-5
D gene: -
clone size: -
CDR3 protein: CASSLAGRGEGETQYF
CDR3 DNA: TGCGCCAGCAGCTTGGCCGGCAGGGGGGAAGGCGAGACCCAGTACTTC

V gene: TRBV29-1
J gene: TRBJ1-5
D gene: -
clone size: -
CDR3 protein: CSVAATSGTGSNQPQHF
CDR3 DNA: TGCAGCGTTGCTGCTACCTCCGGGACGGGTAGCAATCAGCCCCAGCATTTT

V gene: TRBV27
J gene: TRBJ1-3
D gene: -
clone size: once
CDR3 protein: CASSPRGSGNTIYF
CDR3 DNA: TGTGCCAGCAGTCCCCGGGGATCTGGAAACACCATATATTTT

V gene: TRBV5-1
J gene: TRBJ1-4
D gene: -
clone size: few
CDR3 protein: CASSRDSRNEKLFF
CDR3 DNA: TGCGCCAGCAGCCGAGACAGTAGGAATGAAAAACTGTTTTTT

V gene: TRBV13
J gene: TRBJ2-1
D gene: TRBD2
clone size: -
CDR3 protein: CASSPGRAGGPSEQFF
CDR3 DNA: TGTGCCAGCAGCCCCGGGAGGGCGGGGGGGCCGAGTGAGCAGTTCTTC

V gene: TRBV7-9
J gene: TRBJ1-4
D gene: -
clone size: -
CDR3 protein: CASSSPNEKLFF
CDR3 DNA: TGTGCCAGCAGCTCACCTAATGAAAAACTGTTTTTT

V gene: TRBV7-8
J gene: TRBJ2-7
D gene: -
clone size: -
CDR3 protein: CASSLDRAGEQYF
CDR3 DNA: TGTGCCAGCAGCTTAGATAGGGCGGGCGAGCAGTACTTC

V gene: TRBV5-4
J gene: TRBJ1-1
D gene: -
clone size: -
CDR3 protein: CASSLGGMNTEAFF
CDR3 DNA: TGTGCCAGCAGCTTGGGGGGGATGAACACTGAAGCTTTCTTT

V gene: TRBV27
J gene: TRBJ2-7
D gene: -
clone size: -
CDR3 protein: CASSLIRVLGYEQYF
CDR3 DNA: TGTGCCAGCAGTTTAATTCGGGTGCTGGGGTACGAGCAGTACTTC

V gene: TRBV18
J gene: TRBJ2-1
D gene: TRBD2
clone size: -
CDR3 protein: CASSPSGGSYNEQFF
CDR3 DNA: TGTGCCAGCTCACCCTCGGGGGGCTCCTACAATGAGCAGTTCTTC

V gene: TRBV5-8
J gene: TRBJ1-1
D gene: -
clone size: -
CDR3 protein: CASSPLRAIGAFF
CDR3 DNA: TGTGCCAGCAGCCCCTTGAGGGCCATCGGAGCTTTCTTT

V gene: TRBV5-4
J gene: TRBJ2-3
D gene: -
clone size: few
CDR3 protein: CASSLRWVSGTDTQYF
CDR3 DNA: TGTGCCAGCAGCTTGAGGTGGGTGTCGGGCACAGATACGCAGTATTTT

V gene: TRBV2
J gene: TRBJ2-7
D gene: -
clone size: few
CDR3 protein: CASSAAYEQYF
CDR3 DNA: TGTGCCAGCAGTGCGGCCTACGAGCAGTACTTC

V gene: TRBV6-5
J gene: TRBJ1-6
D gene: TRBD1
clone size: -
CDR3 protein: CASRTDRLYNSPLHF
CDR3 DNA: TGTGCCAGCCGGACGGACAGGCTCTATAATTCACCCCTCCACTTT

V gene: TRBV5-4
J gene: TRBJ1-2
D gene: TRBD1
clone size: few
CDR3 protein: CASSLPPGQRSGGYTF
CDR3 DNA: TGTGCCAGCAGCTTGCCTCCGGGACAGCGGTCGGGTGGCTACACCTTC

V gene: TRBV6-6
J gene: TRBJ2-1
D gene: -
clone size: few
CDR3 protein: CASKVGLTIYNEQFF
CDR3 DNA: TGTGCCAGCAAAGTTGGACTAACCATCTACAATGAGCAGTTCTTC

V gene: TRBV2
J gene: TRBJ1-5
D gene: -
clone size: -
CDR3 protein: CASGRHLSNQPQHF
CDR3 DNA: TGTGCCAGCGGGAGACACCTTAGCAATCAGCCCCAGCATTTT

V gene: TRBV4-1
J gene: TRBJ1-1
D gene: -
clone size: -
CDR3 protein: CASNPGQRVGEAFF
CDR3 DNA: TGCGCCAGCAACCCTGGACAAAGGGTGGGTGAAGCTTTCTTT

V gene: TRBV29-1
J gene: TRBJ2-3
D gene: -
clone size: -
CDR3 protein: CSVGGAGQTDTQYF
CDR3 DNA: TGCAGCGTTGGGGGGGCCGGACAGACAGATACGCAGTATTTT

V gene: TRBV30
J gene: TRBJ2-5
D gene: -
clone size: -
CDR3 protein: CAWAQETQYF
CDR3 DNA: TGTGCCTGGGCCCAAGAGACCCAGTACTTC

V gene: TRBV18
J gene: TRBJ2-1
D gene: TRBD2
clone size: medium-sized
CDR3 protein: CASSPWTSGRGGEQFF
CDR3 DNA: TGTGCCAGCTCACCATGGACTAGCGGGAGAGGGGGTGAGCAGTTCTTC

V gene: TRBV1
J gene: TRBJ2-5
D gene: -
clone size: few
CDR3 protein: CTSSSQREHSKETQYF
CDR3 DNA: TGCACCAGCAGCTCCCAGCGGGAGCATAGTAAGGAGACCCAGTACTTC

V gene: TRBV6-5
J gene: TRBJ1-4
D gene: -
clone size: -
CDR3 protein: CASGGRQKELFF
CDR3 DNA: TGTGCCAGCGGGGGGAGGCAGAAAGAACTGTTTTTT

V gene: TRBV14
J gene: TRBJ2-1
D gene: TRBD2
clone size: -
CDR3 protein: CASSRWVREVSEQFF
CDR3 DNA: TGTGCCAGCAGCCGCTGGGTGCGGGAGGTTAGTGAGCAGTTCTTC

V gene: TRBV6-1
J gene: TRBJ1-1
D gene: -
clone size: -
CDR3 protein: CASSERRLRAFF
CDR3 DNA: TGTGCCAGCAGTGAAAGGAGGCTTAGGGCTTTCTTT

V gene: TRBV4-2
J gene: TRBJ2-7
D gene: TRBD2
clone size: large
CDR3 protein: CASSQDMASGSHYEQYF
CDR3 DNA: TGTGCCAGCAGCCAAGATATGGCTAGCGGGAGCCACTACGAGCAGTACTTC

V gene: TRBV10-1
J gene: TRBJ1-3
D gene: -
clone size: -
CDR3 protein: CASSEGSRNTIYF
CDR3 DNA: TGCGCCAGCAGTGAAGGCAGCCGAAACACCATATATTTT

V gene: TRBV4-1
J gene: TRBJ2-1
D gene: -
clone size: large
CDR3 protein: CASSQSVARSYNEQFF
CDR3 DNA: TGCGCCAGCAGCCAATCAGTGGCACGCTCCTACAATGAGCAGTTCTTC

V gene: TRBV7-9
J gene: TRBJ2-3
D gene: TRBD2
clone size: -
CDR3 protein: CASSPLAGWADTQYF
CDR3 DNA: TGTGCCAGCAGCCCCTTAGCGGGGTGGGCAGATACGCAGTATTTT

V gene: TRBV10-3
J gene: TRBJ1-2
D gene: TRBD1
clone size: -
CDR3 protein: CAISERQGYGYTF
CDR3 DNA: TGTGCCATCAGTGAAAGACAGGGCTATGGCTACACCTTC